Following are 9 T cell receptor beta chains from one sample sequenced in a study of blood T cell repertoires in COVID-19. Sequencing used immunoSEQ multiplex PCR; TCRdb keeps in-frame clones, though not all of them. Of about 200,000 clones listed, about 83% are singletons. Source material: PBMCs or T cells enriched from blood (not recorded which). The receptor source for this set is a man aged 40-49 years with acute COVID-19.

The gene calls are TRBV7-2 and TRBJ2-1, with D perhaps matching TRBD2 (5 bases). The CDR3 totals 16 residues. Per germline, CDR1 SGHTA and CDR2 FQGNSA. V lost 3 bases to trimming and J lost 0 bases, with 12 bases between them. CDR3 protein: CASSFFGSSSYNEQFF. The CDR3 coding sequence is TGTGCCAGCAGCTTTTTTGGGAGCAGCTCCTACAATGAGCAGTTCTTC.

In its sample, this clone was seen once. The DNA for the CDR3 is TGTGCCAGCAGGACTGTTAGCTCCTACGAGCAGTACTTC. Amino acids: CASRTVSSYEQYF. The J gene is TRBJ2-7, the V gene TRBV6-6, with D unclear. V was cut by 6 bases and J by 0 bases, with 9 bases left in between. The germline CDR1 and CDR2 sequences are MNHNY and SVGAGI (reference sequence). The length of the CDR3 is 13 residues.

The genes are TRBV14 and TRBJ1-1; D might be TRBD1 (5 bases). The CDR3 length is 15 residues. With 4 bases removed from V and 1 base from J, the gap between germline ends came to 13 bases. CDR1 is SGHDN and CDR2 is FVKESK in the germline V gene. In nucleotides, the CDR3 is TGTGCCAGCAGCCCCCTTACCGGACAGAACACTGAAGCTTTCTTT. It codes for CASSPLTGQNTEAFF.

This chain uses TRBV11-3 with TRBJ1-1; D may be TRBD1 (5 bases). Trimming removed 5 bases at V and 4 bases at J, with 14 bases between. There are 14 residues in the CDR3. Germline CDR1 SGHNT, CDR2 YENEEA. The CDR3 reads CASSLRRGLTEAFF. The CDR3 coding sequence is TGTGCCAGCAGCCTGAGACGGGGACTCACTGAAGCTTTCTTT.

V and J are TRBV5-1 and TRBJ2-5; 7 nucleotides line up with TRBD2. Germline CDR1 and CDR2: SGHRS and YFSETQ. The CDR3 is 16 amino acids. After removal of 3 bases from V and 2 bases from J, the junction contained 10 bases not matched to a gene. The CDR3 DNA reads TGCGCCAGCAGCTCTTCTCTAGCGGAGCATCAAGAGACCCAGTACTTC. It specifies CASSSSLAEHQETQYF.

The V gene is TRBV9, the J gene TRBJ2-1; the D gene is possibly TRBD2 (6 bases). V lost 0 bases and J 6 bases, leaving 19 bases between the germline ends. The germline CDR1 and CDR2 sequences are SGDLS and YYNGEE. The CDR3 is made up of 17 amino acids. CDR3 DNA sequence: TGTGCCAGCAGCGTAGGCCCCGGGACGGGAGAGGCCAATGAGCAGTTCTTC. Residues: CASSVGPGTGEANEQFF. Complete variable domain (other parts from reference TRBV9 and TRBJ2-1): DSGVTQTPKHLITATGQRVTLRCSPRSGDLSVYWYQQSLDQGLQFLIQYYNGEERAKGNILERFSAQQFPDLHSELNLSSLELGDSALYFCASSVGPGTGEANEQFFGPGTRLTVL.

This chain joins TRBV14 and TRBJ2-1; 13 positions agree with TRBD2. CDR3 length: 17 amino acids. Germline V gene lookup returns CDR1 SGHDN and CDR2 FVKESK. The J segment lost 4 bases and the V segment lost 1 base, leaving 4 bases of the junction unmatched. The CDR3 sequence: CASSQAGLAGPYNEQFF. The DNA for the CDR3 is TGTGCCAGCAGCCAAGCGGGACTAGCGGGACCATACAATGAGCAGTTCTTC.

This rearrangement joins TRBV18 to TRBJ2-7; TRBD1 aligns across 11 bases. The germline V gene has CDR1 KGHSH and CDR2 LQKENI. V lost 2 bases to trimming and J lost 7 bases; unmatched junction nucleotides: 10. This CDR3 spans 16 amino acids. CDR3 bases: TGTGCCAGCTCACCAGTATTCGGGACAGGGGGTCGTGAGCAGTACTTC. It codes for CASSPVFGTGGREQYF. Drawing the rest from reference TRBV18 and TRBJ2-7, the complete variable domain is NAGVMQNPRHLVRRRGQEARLRCSPMKGHSHVYWYRQLPEEGLKFMVYLQKENIIDESGMPKERFSAEFPKEGPSILRIQQVVRGDSAAYFCASSPVFGTGGREQYFGPGTRLTVT.

The V gene is TRBV11-2, the J gene TRBJ1-2, with 9 bases that match TRBD1. The trim removed 5 bases at V and 7 bases at J, leaving 8 bases unmatched. Germline assignment: CDR1 SGHAT and CDR2 FQNNGV. CDR3 length: 14 residues. CDR3 protein: CASSQPGQGVGYTF. The CDR3 nucleotides are TGTGCCAGCAGCCAGCCGGGACAGGGTGTTGGCTACACCTTC.